Below, one TCR beta chain is given with its context. Its antigen is still unknown. Produced via immunoSEQ multiplex PCR; TCRdb's table is partial and in-frame only. The sample has roughly 250,000 clones, around 82% seen once. Trimming left V 1 base short and J 2 bases short, with 7 bases between. The CDR3 sequence is 14 residues long. CDR1 SGHNT and CDR2 YENEEA come from the germline V gene. The data originate from a study of Tregs in tolerant kidney transplant recipients. Regarding the study as a whole: Biological reproducibility was not directly addressed in this study. Validation in larger populations is needed because few patients were studied.

Unstimulated regulatory T cells (CD4+CD25+CD127-), CD4+CD25- non-regulatory cells, CD4 and CD8 cells were FACS-sorted from thawed PBMCs. Sequencing was performed on CD4+ T cells from blood. The V gene is TRBV11-3, the J gene TRBJ2-3, with no clear D. This sequence originates from a human donor in good health. In DNA form, the CDR3 reads TGTGCCAGCAGCTTAGGTCTCCACACAGATACGCAGTATTTT. Amino acid sequence: CASSLGLHTDTQYF.